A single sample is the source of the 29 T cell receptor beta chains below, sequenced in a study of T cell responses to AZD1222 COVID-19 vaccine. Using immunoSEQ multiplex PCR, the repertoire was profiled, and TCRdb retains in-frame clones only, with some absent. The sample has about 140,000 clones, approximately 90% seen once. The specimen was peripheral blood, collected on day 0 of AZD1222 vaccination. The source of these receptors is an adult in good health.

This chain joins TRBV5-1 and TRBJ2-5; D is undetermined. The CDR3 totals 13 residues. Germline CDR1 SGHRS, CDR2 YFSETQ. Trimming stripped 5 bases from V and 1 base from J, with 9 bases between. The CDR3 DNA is TGCGCCAGCAGAAGAACCCCCCAAGAGACCCAGTACTTC. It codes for CASRRTPQETQYF.

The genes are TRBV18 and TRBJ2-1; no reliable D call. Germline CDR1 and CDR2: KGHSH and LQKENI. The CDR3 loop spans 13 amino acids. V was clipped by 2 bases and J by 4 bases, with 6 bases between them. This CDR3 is CASSPLIYNEQFF. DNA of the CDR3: TGTGCCAGCTCACCATTAATTTACAATGAGCAGTTCTTC.

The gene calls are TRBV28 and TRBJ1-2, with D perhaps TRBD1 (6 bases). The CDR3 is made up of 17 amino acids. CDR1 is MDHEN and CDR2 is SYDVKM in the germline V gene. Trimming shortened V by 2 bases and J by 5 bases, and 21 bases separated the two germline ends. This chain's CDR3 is CASSLGTGQRYRYGYTF. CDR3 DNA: TGTGCCAGCAGTTTAGGGACCGGACAGCGATATAGATATGGCTACACCTTC.

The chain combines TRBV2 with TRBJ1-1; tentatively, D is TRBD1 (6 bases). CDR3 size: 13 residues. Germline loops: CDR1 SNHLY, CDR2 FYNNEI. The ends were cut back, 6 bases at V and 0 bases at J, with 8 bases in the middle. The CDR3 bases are TGTGCCAGCAGCAGGGACATGAACACTGAAGCTTTCTTT. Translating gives CASSRDMNTEAFF. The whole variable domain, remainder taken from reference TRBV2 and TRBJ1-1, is EPEVTQTPSHQVTQMGQEVILRCVPISNHLYFYWYRQILGQKVEFLVSFYNNEISEKSEIFDDQFSVERPDGSNFTLKIRSTKLEDSAMYFCASSRDMNTEAFFGQGTRLTVV.

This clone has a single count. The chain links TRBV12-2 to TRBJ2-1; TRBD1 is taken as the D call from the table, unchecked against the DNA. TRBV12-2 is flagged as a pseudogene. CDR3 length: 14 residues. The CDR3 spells CASRSLRGRNEQFF. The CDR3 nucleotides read TGTGCAAGTCGTAGTCTTAGGGGGCGGAATGAGCAGTTCTTC.

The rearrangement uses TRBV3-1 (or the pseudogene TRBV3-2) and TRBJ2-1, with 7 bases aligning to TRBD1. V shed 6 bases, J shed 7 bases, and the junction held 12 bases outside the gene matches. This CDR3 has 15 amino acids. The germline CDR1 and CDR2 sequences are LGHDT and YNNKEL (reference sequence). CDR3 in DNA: TGTGCCAGCAGTGACATTCCGGGACAGTTAAATGAGCAGTTCTTC. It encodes CASSDIPGQLNEQFF.

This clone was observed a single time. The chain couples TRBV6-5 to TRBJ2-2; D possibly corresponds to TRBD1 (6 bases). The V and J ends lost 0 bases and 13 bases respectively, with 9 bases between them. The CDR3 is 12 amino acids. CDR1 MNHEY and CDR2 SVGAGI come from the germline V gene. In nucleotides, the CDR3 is TGTGCCAGCAGTTACTCAGGGGGTGGGCTGTTTTTT. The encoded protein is CASSYSGGGLFF.

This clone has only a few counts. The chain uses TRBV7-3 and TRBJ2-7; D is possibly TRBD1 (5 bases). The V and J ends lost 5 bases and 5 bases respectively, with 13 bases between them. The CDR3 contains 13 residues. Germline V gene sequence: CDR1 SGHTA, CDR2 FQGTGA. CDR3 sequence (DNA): TGTGCCAGCAGCCCCACAGGACAAAACGAGCAGTACTTC. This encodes CASSPTGQNEQYF.

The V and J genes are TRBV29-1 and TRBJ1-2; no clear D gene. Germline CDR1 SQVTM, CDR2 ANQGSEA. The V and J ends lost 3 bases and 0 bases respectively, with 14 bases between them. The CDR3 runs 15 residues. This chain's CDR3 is CSVESRQMTNYGYTF. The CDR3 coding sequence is TGCAGCGTTGAGTCGCGTCAGATGACTAACTATGGCTACACCTTC.

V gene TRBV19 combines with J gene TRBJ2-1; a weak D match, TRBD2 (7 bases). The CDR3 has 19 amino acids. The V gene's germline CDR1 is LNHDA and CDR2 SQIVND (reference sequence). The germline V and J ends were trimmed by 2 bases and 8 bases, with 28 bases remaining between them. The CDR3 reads CASSIRGSWGGRVGDEQFF. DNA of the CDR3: TGTGCCAGTAGTATAAGGGGGTCGTGGGGCGGGAGAGTTGGGGATGAGCAGTTCTTC.

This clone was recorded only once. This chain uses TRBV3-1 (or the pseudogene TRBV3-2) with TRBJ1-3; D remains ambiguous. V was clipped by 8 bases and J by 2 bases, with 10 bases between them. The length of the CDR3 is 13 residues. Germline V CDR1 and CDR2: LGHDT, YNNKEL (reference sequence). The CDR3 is CASPGSTGNTIYF. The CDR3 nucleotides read TGTGCCAGCCCGGGATCCACTGGAAACACCATATATTTT.

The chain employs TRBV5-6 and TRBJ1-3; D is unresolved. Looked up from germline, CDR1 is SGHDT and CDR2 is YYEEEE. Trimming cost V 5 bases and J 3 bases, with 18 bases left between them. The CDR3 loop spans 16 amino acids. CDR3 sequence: CASRTEEAGGGNTIYF. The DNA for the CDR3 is TGTGCCAGCAGGACGGAGGAGGCCGGTGGTGGAAACACCATATATTTT.

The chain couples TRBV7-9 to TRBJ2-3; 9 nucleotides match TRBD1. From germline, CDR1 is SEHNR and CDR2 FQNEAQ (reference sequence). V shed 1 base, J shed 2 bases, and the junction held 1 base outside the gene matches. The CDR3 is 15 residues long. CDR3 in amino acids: CASSLGTGDTDTQYF. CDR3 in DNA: TGTGCCAGCAGCTTAGGGACAGGGGACACAGATACGCAGTATTTT.

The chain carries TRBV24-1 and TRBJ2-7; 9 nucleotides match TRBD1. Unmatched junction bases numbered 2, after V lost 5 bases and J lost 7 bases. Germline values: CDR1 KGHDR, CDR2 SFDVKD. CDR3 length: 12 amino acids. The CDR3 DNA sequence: TGTGCCACCAGTGGACAGGGGGGTGAGCAGTACTTC. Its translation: CATSGQGGEQYF.

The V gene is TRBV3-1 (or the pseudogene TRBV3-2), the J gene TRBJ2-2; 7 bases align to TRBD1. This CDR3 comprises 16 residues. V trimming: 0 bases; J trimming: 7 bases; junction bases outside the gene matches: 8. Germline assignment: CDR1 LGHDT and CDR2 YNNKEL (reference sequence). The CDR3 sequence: CASSQERRQGSGELFF. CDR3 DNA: TGTGCCAGCAGCCAAGAAAGGAGACAGGGAAGCGGGGAGCTGTTTTTT.

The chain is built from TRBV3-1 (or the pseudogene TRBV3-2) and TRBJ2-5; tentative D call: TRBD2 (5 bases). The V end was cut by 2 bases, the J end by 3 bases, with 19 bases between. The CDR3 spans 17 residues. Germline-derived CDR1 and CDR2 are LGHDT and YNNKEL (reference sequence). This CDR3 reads CASSQYSFGSREETQYF. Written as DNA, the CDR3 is TGTGCCAGCAGCCAATACTCTTTTGGGAGCCGGGAAGAGACCCAGTACTTC.

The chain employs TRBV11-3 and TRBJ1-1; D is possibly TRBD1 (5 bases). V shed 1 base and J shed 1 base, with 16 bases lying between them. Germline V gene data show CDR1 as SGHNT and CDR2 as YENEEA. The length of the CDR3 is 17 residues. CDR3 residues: CASSLARMGRQNTEAFF. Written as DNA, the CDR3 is TGTGCCAGCAGCTTAGCTCGTATGGGACGCCAGAACACTGAAGCTTTCTTT.

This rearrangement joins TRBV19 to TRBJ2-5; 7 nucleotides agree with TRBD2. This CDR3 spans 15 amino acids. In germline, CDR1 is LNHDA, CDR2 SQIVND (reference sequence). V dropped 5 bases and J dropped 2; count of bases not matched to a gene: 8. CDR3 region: CASSVTGTKQETQYF. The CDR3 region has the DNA TGTGCCAGTAGTGTGACCGGGACTAAGCAAGAGACCCAGTACTTC.

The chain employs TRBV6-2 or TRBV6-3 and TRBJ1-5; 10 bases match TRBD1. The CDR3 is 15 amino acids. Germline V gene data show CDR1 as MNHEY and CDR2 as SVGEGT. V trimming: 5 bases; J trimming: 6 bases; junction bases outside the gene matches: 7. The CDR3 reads CASSPADRGPQPQHF. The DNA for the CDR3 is TGTGCCAGCAGTCCCGCCGACAGGGGGCCTCAGCCCCAGCATTTT.

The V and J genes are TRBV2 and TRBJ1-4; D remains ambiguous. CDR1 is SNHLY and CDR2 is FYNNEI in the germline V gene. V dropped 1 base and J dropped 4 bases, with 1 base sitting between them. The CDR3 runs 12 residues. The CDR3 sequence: CASSEVNEKLFF. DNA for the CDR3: TGTGCCAGCAGTGAAGTTAATGAAAAACTGTTTTTT.

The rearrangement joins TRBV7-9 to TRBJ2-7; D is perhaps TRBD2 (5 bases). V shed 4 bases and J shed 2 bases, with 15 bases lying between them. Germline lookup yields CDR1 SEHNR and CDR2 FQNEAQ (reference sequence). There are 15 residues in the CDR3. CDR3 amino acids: CASSSWQRSAYEQYF. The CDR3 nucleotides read TGTGCCAGCAGCTCATGGCAGCGGAGCGCCTACGAGCAGTACTTC.

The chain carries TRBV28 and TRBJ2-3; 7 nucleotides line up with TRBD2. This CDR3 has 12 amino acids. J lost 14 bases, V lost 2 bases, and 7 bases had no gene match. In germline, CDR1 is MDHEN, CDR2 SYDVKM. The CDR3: CASSLLLREMYF. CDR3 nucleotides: TGTGCCAGCAGTTTACTCCTGCGGGAGATGTATTTT.

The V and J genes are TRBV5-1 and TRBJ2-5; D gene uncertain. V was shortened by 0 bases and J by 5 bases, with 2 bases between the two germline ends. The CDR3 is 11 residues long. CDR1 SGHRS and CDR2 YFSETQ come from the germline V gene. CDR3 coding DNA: TGCGCCAGCAGCTTGGATGAGACCCAGTACTTC. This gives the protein CASSLDETQYF.

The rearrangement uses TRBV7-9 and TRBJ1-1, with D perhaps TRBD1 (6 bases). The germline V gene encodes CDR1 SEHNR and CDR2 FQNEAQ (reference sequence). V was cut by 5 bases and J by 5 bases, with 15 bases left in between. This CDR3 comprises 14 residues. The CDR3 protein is CASSLSGGATEAFF. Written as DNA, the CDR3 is TGTGCCAGCAGCCTTTCCGGGGGGGCGACTGAAGCTTTCTTT.

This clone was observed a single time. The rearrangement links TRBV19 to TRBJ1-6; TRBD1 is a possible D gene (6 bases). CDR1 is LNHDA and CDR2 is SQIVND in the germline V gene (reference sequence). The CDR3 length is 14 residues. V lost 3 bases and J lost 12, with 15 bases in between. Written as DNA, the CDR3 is TGTGCCAGTAGTATGAGCAGGGGAGTAGAACCCCTCCACTTT. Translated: CASSMSRGVEPLHF. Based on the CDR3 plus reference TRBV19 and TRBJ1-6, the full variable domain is DGGITQSPKYLFRKEGQNVTLSCEQNLNHDAMYWYRQDPGQGLRLIYYSQIVNDFQKGDIAEGYSVSREKKESFPLTVTSAQKNPTAFYLCASSMSRGVEPLHFGNGTRLTVT.

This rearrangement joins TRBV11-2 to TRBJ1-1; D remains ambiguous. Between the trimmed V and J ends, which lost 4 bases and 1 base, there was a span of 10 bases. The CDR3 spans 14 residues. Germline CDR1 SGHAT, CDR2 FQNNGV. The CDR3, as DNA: TGTGCCAGCAGCTCCGGATCGGGGAACACTGAAGCTTTCTTT. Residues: CASSSGSGNTEAFF.

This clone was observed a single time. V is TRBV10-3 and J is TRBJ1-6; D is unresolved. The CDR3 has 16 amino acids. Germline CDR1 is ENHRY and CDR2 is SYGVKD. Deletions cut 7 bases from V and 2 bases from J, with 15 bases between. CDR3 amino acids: CAITLVPFPYNSPLHF. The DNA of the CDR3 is TGTGCCATCACCCTAGTGCCTTTTCCCTATAATTCACCCCTCCACTTT.

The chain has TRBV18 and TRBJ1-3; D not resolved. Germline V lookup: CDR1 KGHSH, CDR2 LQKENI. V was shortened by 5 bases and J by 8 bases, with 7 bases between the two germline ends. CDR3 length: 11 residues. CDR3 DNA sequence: TGTGCCAGCTCAACCGAGTACACCATATATTTT. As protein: CASSTEYTIYF. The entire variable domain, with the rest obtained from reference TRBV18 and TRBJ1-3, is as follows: NAGVMQNPRHLVRRRGQEARLRCSPMKGHSHVYWYRQLPEEGLKFMVYLQKENIIDESGMPKERFSAEFPKEGPSILRIQQVVRGDSAAYFCASSTEYTIYFGEGSWLTVV.

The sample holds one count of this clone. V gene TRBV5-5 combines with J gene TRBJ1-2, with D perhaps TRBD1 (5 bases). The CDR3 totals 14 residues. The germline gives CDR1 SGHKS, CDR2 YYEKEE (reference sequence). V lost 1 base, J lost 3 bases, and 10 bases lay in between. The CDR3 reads CASSLSLRDYGYTF. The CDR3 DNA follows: TGTGCCAGCAGCTTGTCTCTCAGGGACTATGGCTACACCTTC. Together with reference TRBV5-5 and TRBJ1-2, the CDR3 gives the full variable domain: DAGVTQSPTHLIKTRGQQVTLRCSPISGHKSVSWYQQVLGQGPQFIFQYYEKEERGRGNFPDRFSARQFPNYSSELNVNALLLGDSALYLCASSLSLRDYGYTFGSGTRLTVV.